Presented here are 21 T cell receptor beta chains from one specimen sequenced in a study of blood T cells in healthy people across ages. A second PCR of about 7 to 12 cycles used a sample-barcoded 5' primer and a J-beta primer mix. One entry per CDR3 protein, called by TCRdb with MiXCR from the 5' RACE reads. The sample records 800,000 to 950,000 distinct CDR3 sequences, about 48% being singletons. Material for sequencing was blood. The receptors originated from a man aged 25-40 years in good health.

This clonotype was seen a few times. J is TRBJ2-3 and V is TRBV7-2; tentative D call: TRBD2 (5 bases). Per germline, CDR1 SGHTA and CDR2 FQGNSA. V lost 5 bases and J 5 bases, leaving 8 bases between the germline ends. The CDR3 has 12 residues. This chain's CDR3 is CASSPDLDTQYF. CDR3 DNA sequence: TGTGCCAGCAGCCCGGACTTAGATACGCAGTATTTT. Complete variable domain (other parts from reference TRBV7-2 and TRBJ2-3): GAGVSQSPSNKVTEKGKDVELRCDPISGHTALYWYRQSLGQGLEFLIYFQGNSAPDKSGLPSDRFSAERTGGSVSTLTIQRTQQEDSAVYLCASSPDLDTQYFGPGTRLTVL.

J is TRBJ2-1 and V is TRBV4-1, with a possible D match to TRBD2 (5 bases). Trimming pared 0 bases from V and 10 bases from J, leaving 10 bases between. The germline V gene has CDR1 MGHRA and CDR2 YSYEKL. The CDR3 sequence is 13 residues long. The CDR3: CASSQDRVAEQFF. CDR3 nucleotides: TGCGCCAGCAGCCAAGATAGGGTAGCGGAGCAGTTCTTC.

The chain links TRBV2 to TRBJ1-1, with a possible D match to TRBD1 (6 bases). The germline V and J ends were trimmed by 7 bases and 5 bases, with 14 bases remaining between them. CDR1 SNHLY and CDR2 FYNNEI come from the germline V gene. The CDR3 consists of 13 residues. CDR3 amino acids: CASIREGVTEAFF. CDR3 nucleotide sequence: TGTGCCAGCATCCGGGAGGGGGTTACTGAAGCTTTCTTT.

V usage is TRBV7-9 and J usage is TRBJ2-1, with TRBD2 matching over 9 bases. The junction had 5 bases not matched to a gene; V was cut back by 5 bases and J by 6 bases. This CDR3 has 14 residues. The germline gives CDR1 SEHNR, CDR2 FQNEAQ (reference sequence). The CDR3, as DNA: TGTGCCAGCAGCGTTCGGCGGGGGGGCAATGAGCAGTTCTTC. Translation gives CASSVRRGGNEQFF.

The J gene is TRBJ1-2, the V gene TRBV28; no reliable D call. With 10 bases removed from V and 3 bases from J, the gap between germline ends came to 9 bases. There are 11 residues in the CDR3. Germline assignment: CDR1 MDHEN and CDR2 SYDVKM. The CDR3 nucleotides are TGTGCCATCGGGTCCGACTATGGCTACACCTTC. It specifies CAIGSDYGYTF.

The chain employs TRBV10-3 and TRBJ2-4; the D gene could be TRBD1 or TRBD2 (5 bases each). The end of the DNA is better explained by TRBJ2-7, so the J call may be wrong. CDR1 is ENHRY and CDR2 is SYGVKD in the germline V gene. CDR3 length: 14 residues. The DNA of the CDR3 is TGTGCCATCAGTGAGTCGAGAGGGGCCTACGAGCAGTACTTC. Protein sequence: CAISESRGAYEQYF.

This clonotype was observed at least ten times. This chain links TRBV4-3 with TRBJ2-7, with 8 nucleotides matching TRBD2. J gave up 2 bases and V 4 bases, and 7 bases lay outside the gene matches. The V gene's germline CDR1 is LGHNA and CDR2 YSLEER. The CDR3 has 15 amino acids. This chain's CDR3 is CASSRLSGGPYEQYF. The CDR3 nucleotides are TGCGCCAGCAGCCGTCTAAGCGGGGGCCCCTACGAGCAGTACTTC.

This clonotype has more than one count but fewer than ten. In DNA, the CDR3 is TGTGCCATCAGAACAACAGGGGAGGAGACCCAGTACTTC. The encoded protein is CAIRTTGEETQYF. J is TRBJ2-5 and V is TRBV10-3; 7 bases are a match to TRBD1. The V gene end was trimmed by 6 bases and the J gene end by 5 bases; junction bases not matched to a gene: 6. CDR1 and CDR2 from the germline V gene are ENHRY and SYGVKD. The CDR3 runs to 13 residues.

In its sample, this clonotype was seen a few times. The V gene is TRBV3-1, the J gene TRBJ2-5; no definite D call. With 0 bases removed from V and 7 bases from J, the gap between germline ends came to 12 bases. Germline CDR1 is LGHDT and CDR2 is YNNKEL (reference sequence). This CDR3 region has 14 residues. The CDR3, as DNA: TGTGCCAGCAGCCAAGATCCGGCCGGTTGGACCCAGTACTTC. It yields the protein CASSQDPAGWTQYF.

The chain is built from TRBV4-1 and TRBJ1-5; unclear D gene. This CDR3 is 17 amino acids long. V gave up 2 bases and J gave up 5 bases, with 19 bases separating them. Germline V lookup: CDR1 MGHRA, CDR2 YSYEKL. The CDR3 DNA is TGCGCCAGCAGCCAACGTCAGTTTACGGGGTCAGATCAGCCCCAGCATTTT. It is translated as CASSQRQFTGSDQPQHF.

The rearrangement uses TRBV12-3 or TRBV12-4 and TRBJ2-3; D is ambiguous. This CDR3 comprises 14 residues. V was shortened by 6 bases and J by 3 bases, with 13 bases between the two germline ends. CDR3 sequence reads: CASRPRERTDTQYF. CDR3 in DNA: TGTGCCAGCAGACCGAGAGAGAGAACAGATACGCAGTATTTT.

This chain connects TRBV7-2 to TRBJ2-4; D remains ambiguous. CDR3 length: 14 residues. Trimming shortened V by 5 bases and J by 4 bases, and 12 bases separated the two germline ends. Germline V CDR1 and CDR2: SGHTA, FQGNSA. The CDR3 DNA reads TGTGCCAGCAGCCTCGGGTGGGGAAAAAACATTCAGTACTTC. It translates to CASSLGWGKNIQYF.

This clonotype showed up just a few times. The chain joins TRBV6-2 or TRBV6-3 to TRBJ1-2; D is ambiguous. This CDR3 is 13 amino acids long. V lost 2 bases and J 4 bases, leaving 8 bases between the germline ends. Germline V gene lookup returns CDR1 MNHEY and CDR2 SVGEGT. CDR3 sequence (DNA): TGTGCCAGCAGTTACAACGGACCCTATGGCTACACCTTC. This translates into CASSYNGPYGYTF.

This chain connects TRBV24-1 to TRBJ2-5; 8 bases are a match to TRBD1. CDR1 is KGHDR, CDR2 SFDVKD, per germline. Trimming at V came to 5 bases and at J to 9 bases, leaving 7 bases not matched to a gene. CDR3 length equals 13 residues. CDR3 nucleotide sequence: TGTGCCACCAGTGGAACAGGGGGTTTGGCCCAGTACTTC. Translating it yields CATSGTGGLAQYF.

The V and J genes are TRBV4-3 and TRBJ2-3; D not resolved. V gave up 4 bases and J gave up 2 bases, with 10 bases separating them. The CDR3 runs to 14 residues. In germline, CDR1 is LGHNA, CDR2 YSLEER. The CDR3, as DNA: TGCGCCAGCAGCCGAAGCTCTGACACAGATACGCAGTATTTT. Amino acids: CASSRSSDTDTQYF.

This clonotype was picked up a small number of times. The chain links TRBV11-3 to TRBJ2-5; TRBD1 matches 8 bases. The CDR3 sequence is 16 residues long. V gave up 2 bases and J gave up 0 bases; unmatched junction bases: 5. Per the germline V gene, CDR1 is SGHNT and CDR2 is YENEEA. The CDR3 region is CASSLWDRFYQETQYF. DNA of the CDR3: TGTGCCAGCAGCTTATGGGACAGGTTTTACCAAGAGACCCAGTACTTC.

This clonotype was recorded many times. The chain combines TRBV27 with TRBJ2-3; the D gene is possibly TRBD2 (6 bases). This CDR3 has 14 residues. From germline, CDR1 is MNHEY and CDR2 SMNVEV (reference sequence). Deletions cut 6 bases from V and 0 bases from J, with 10 bases between. CDR3 protein: CASSLAPSTDTQYF. The CDR3 nucleotides read TGTGCCAGCAGCCTAGCGCCGAGCACAGATACGCAGTATTTT.

The chain couples TRBV4-1 to TRBJ2-1; D is unresolved. V lost 1 base, J lost 0 bases, and 13 bases lay in between. CDR1 and CDR2 from the germline V gene are MGHRA and YSYEKL. There are 17 residues in the CDR3. CDR3 region: CASSQGGLGSSYNEQFF. As DNA, the CDR3 is TGCGCCAGCAGCCAAGGTGGCTTGGGTAGCTCCTACAATGAGCAGTTCTTC.

The chain recombines TRBV5-6 with TRBJ2-1, with TRBD1 matching 7 bases. The length of the CDR3 is 15 residues. V shed 4 bases, J shed 8 bases, and the junction held 12 bases outside the gene matches. The germline gives CDR1 SGHDT, CDR2 YYEEEE. This chain's CDR3 is CASSGRDRGQYEQFF. For the CDR3, the DNA is TGTGCCAGCAGCGGACGGGACAGAGGCCAATATGAGCAGTTCTTC.

The chain uses TRBV10-3 and TRBJ1-5; D remains ambiguous. The CDR3 has 15 residues. V shed 3 bases and J shed 0 bases, with 9 bases lying between them. Germline lookup yields CDR1 ENHRY and CDR2 SYGVKD. The CDR3 protein is CAISESMNSNQPQHF. In DNA, the CDR3 is TGTGCCATCAGTGAATCCATGAATAGCAATCAGCCCCAGCATTTT.

This rearrangement joins TRBV7-9 to TRBJ1-4; 7 nucleotides match TRBD1. Germline V lookup: CDR1 SEHNR, CDR2 FQNEAQ (reference sequence). Trimming cost V 10 bases and J 1 base; bases outside gene matches: 9. This CDR3 spans 15 amino acids. The CDR3 sequence is CAISTGSGTNEKLFF. The CDR3 region has the DNA TGTGCCATCTCGACAGGGAGCGGAACTAATGAAAAACTGTTTTTT.